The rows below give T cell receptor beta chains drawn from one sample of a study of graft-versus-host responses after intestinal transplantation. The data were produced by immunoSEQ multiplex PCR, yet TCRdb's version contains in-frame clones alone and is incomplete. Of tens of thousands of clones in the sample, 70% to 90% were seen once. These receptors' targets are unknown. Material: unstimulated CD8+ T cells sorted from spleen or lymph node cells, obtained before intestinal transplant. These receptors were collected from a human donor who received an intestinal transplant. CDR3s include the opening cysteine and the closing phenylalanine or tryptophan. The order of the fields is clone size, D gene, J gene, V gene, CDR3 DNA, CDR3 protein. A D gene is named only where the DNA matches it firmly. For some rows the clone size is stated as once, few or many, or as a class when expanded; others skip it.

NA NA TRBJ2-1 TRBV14 TGTGCCAGCAGCCAAGGTTTCCCAGGCATGAGCTCCTACAATGAGCAGTTCTTC CASSQGFPGMSSYNEQFF
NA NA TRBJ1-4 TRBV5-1 TGCGCCAGCAGCTTGAGGGGTTCACACCAGGGAAAACTGTTTTTT CASSLRGSHQGKLFF
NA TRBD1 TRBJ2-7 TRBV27 TGTGCCAGCAGTTTGCAGGGGGCTTCCTACGAGCAGTACTTC CASSLQGASYEQYF
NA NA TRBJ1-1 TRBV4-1 TGCGCCAGCAGCCAAGAATCCCACATTTTAGCAGGGGTAGGGACTGAAGCTTTCTTT CASSQESHILAGVGTEAFF
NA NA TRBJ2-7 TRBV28 TGTGCCAGCAGTTTCTCTTCCGAGCAGTACTTC CASSFSSEQYF
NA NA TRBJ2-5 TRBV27 TGTGCCAGCAGTTTGAGGGGGGGGGCTCGGCGGACCCAGTACTTC CASSLRGGARRTQYF
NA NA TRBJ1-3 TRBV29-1 TGCAGCGTTGCAGTTCATGGAAACACCATATATTTT CSVAVHGNTIYF
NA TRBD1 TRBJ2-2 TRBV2 TGTGCCAGCAGTCCTTGGGACAGGGGTTACACCGGGGAGCTGTTTTTT CASSPWDRGYTGELFF
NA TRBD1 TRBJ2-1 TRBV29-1 TGCAGCGTTGCCGGGACAGGGGGTTACAATGAGCAGTTCTTC CSVAGTGGYNEQFF
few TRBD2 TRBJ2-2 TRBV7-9 TGTGCCAGCAGTTCGGGACTAGCGTTCACCGGGGAGCTGTTTTTT CASSSGLAFTGELFF
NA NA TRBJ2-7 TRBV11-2 TGTGCCAGCAGCTTAGAGGCTAGCCTCGAGCAGTACTTC CASSLEASLEQYF
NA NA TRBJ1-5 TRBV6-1 TGTGCCAGCAGTGATGCCGAAAAAGAAAGTCGCCCGGGGCAGCCCCAGCATTTT CASSDAEKESRPGQPQHF
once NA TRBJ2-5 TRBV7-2 TGTGCCAGCAGCATAGGGGGAGGGGAGACCCAGTACTTC CASSIGGGETQYF
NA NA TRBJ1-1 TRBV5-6 TGTGCCAGCAGCCTATTTTTGGTGCCTGAAGCTTTCTTT CASSLFLVPEAFF
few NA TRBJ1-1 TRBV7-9 TGTGCCAGCAGCCCCTTCAGGGTAGTGAACACTGAAGCTTTCTTT CASSPFRVVNTEAFF
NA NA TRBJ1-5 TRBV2 TGTGCCAGCAGTGTATATACCGGACTGGGGTATTATAGCAATCAGCCCCAGCATTTT CASSVYTGLGYYSNQPQHF